The 20 T cell receptor beta chains reported below all come from one sample, sequenced in a study of cytomegalovirus exposure and HLA in healthy donors. Data came from immunoSEQ multiplex PCR; TCRdb stores just in-frame clones and leaves some out. Of roughly 130,000 clones listed, 86% are singletons. The specimen was PBMCs. The receptors were sampled from a man aged 18 to 29 in good health and CMV-seronegative.

The J gene is TRBJ1-1, the V gene TRBV5-1, with 7 bases that match TRBD1. This CDR3 comprises 16 residues. Trimming cost V 4 bases and J 1 base; bases outside gene matches: 10. CDR1 is SGHRS, CDR2 YFSETQ, per germline. In DNA form, the CDR3 reads TGCGCCAGCAGCCGCCTACCGGGACAGCAGAACACTGAAGCTTTCTTT. Translation gives CASSRLPGQQNTEAFF.

The gene calls are TRBV4-1 and TRBJ2-1; D is possibly TRBD2 (5 bases). This CDR3 contains 17 residues. Germline V gene lookup returns CDR1 MGHRA and CDR2 YSYEKL. Deletions cut 1 base from V and 4 bases from J, with 17 bases between. The CDR3 protein is CASSQGGRSSGYNEQFF. The CDR3 DNA reads TGCGCCAGCAGCCAAGGAGGTCGGTCCTCGGGATACAATGAGCAGTTCTTC.

The chain joins TRBV6-5 to TRBJ1-6; D might be TRBD1 (5 bases). Germline-derived CDR1 and CDR2 are MNHEY and SVGAGI. The CDR3 has 13 residues. Between the trimmed V and J ends, which lost 5 bases and 6 bases, there was a span of 8 bases. CDR3 region: CASSETVNSPLHF. DNA for the CDR3: TGTGCCAGCAGTGAGACAGTTAATTCACCCCTCCACTTT.

This chain connects TRBV5-1 to TRBJ2-5, with 8 nucleotides matching TRBD1. V trimming: 7 bases; J trimming: 5 bases; junction bases outside the gene matches: 13. The length of the CDR3 is 15 residues. Germline V gene lookup returns CDR1 SGHRS and CDR2 YFSETQ. CDR3 loop: CASGKRTGTRETQYF. The CDR3 bases are TGCGCCAGCGGAAAAAGGACAGGGACCAGGGAGACCCAGTACTTC.

The CDR3 reads CASRRTSSDNEQFF. The CDR3 region has the DNA TGCGCCAGCCGCAGGACTAGCTCTGACAATGAGCAGTTCTTC. The V and J genes are TRBV5-1 and TRBJ2-1, with TRBD2 matching over 8 bases. V trimming: 7 bases; J trimming: 5 bases; junction bases outside the gene matches: 8. CDR1 SGHRS and CDR2 YFSETQ come from the germline V gene. CDR3 size: 14 residues.

The chain carries TRBV6-1 and TRBJ2-7; 8 positions agree with TRBD1. The germline CDR1 and CDR2 sequences are MNHNS and SASEGT. J was trimmed by 4 bases and V by 6 bases; bases with no gene match: 5. The CDR3 contains 13 residues. The DNA of the CDR3 is TGTGCCAGCAGGCTACAGGGGGGATACGAGCAGTACTTC. This sequence encodes CASRLQGGYEQYF.

The chain links TRBV5-1 to TRBJ2-5; weak D call: TRBD1 (6 bases). Between the trimmed V and J ends, which lost 4 bases and 5 bases, there was a span of 15 bases. CDR1 is SGHRS and CDR2 is YFSETQ in the germline V gene. The CDR3 is 14 amino acids. The CDR3 region has the DNA TGCGCCAGCAGCATACAGGGTGGGGCCGAGACCCAGTACTTC. Its protein is CASSIQGGAETQYF.

The gene calls are TRBV19 and TRBJ2-1; 10 nucleotides align to TRBD2. The CDR3 consists of 14 residues. The ends lost 10 bases at V and 10 bases at J; junction bases unmatched: 13. Germline CDR1 is LNHDA and CDR2 is SQIVND (reference sequence). The chain's CDR3 is CATRTSGGRWEQFF. The CDR3 nucleotides read TGTGCCACCCGGACTAGCGGAGGAAGATGGGAGCAGTTCTTC.

J is TRBJ2-7 and V is TRBV6-5, with TRBD2 matching 7 bases. The ends lost 6 bases at V and 2 bases at J; junction bases unmatched: 7. Looked up from germline, CDR1 is MNHEY and CDR2 is SVGAGI. The CDR3 length is 14 residues. CDR3 sequence (DNA): TGTGCCAGCAGCCCGCTGGCGGGGGCCTACGAGCAGTACTTC. Protein: CASSPLAGAYEQYF.

This chain uses TRBV10-3 with TRBJ2-1, with D uncertain. The CDR3 covers 13 residues. V gave up 3 bases and J gave up 14 bases, with 17 bases separating them. Germline CDR1 reads ENHRY; CDR2 reads SYGVKD. The CDR3 here is CAISDQTLYRKFF. The CDR3 region has the DNA TGTGCCATCAGTGATCAGACTCTCTATCGGAAGTTCTTC.

About this clone: The same CDR3 can be traced to other DNA sequences in this sample. The chain joins TRBV19 to TRBJ1-2; tentative D call: TRBD1 (5 bases). The germline V gene has CDR1 LNHDA and CDR2 SQIVND (reference sequence). This CDR3 is 13 amino acids long. V gave up 3 bases and J gave up 3 bases, with 8 bases separating them. The CDR3: CASSITGDYGYTF. The CDR3 DNA reads TGTGCCAGTAGTATTACAGGAGACTATGGCTACACCTTC.

This clone was seen more than once but under ten times. This chain joins TRBV16 and TRBJ1-6, with D possibly being TRBD1 (5 bases). CDR3 length: 14 amino acids. V was pared by 7 bases and J by 3 bases, with 10 bases between. The V gene's germline CDR1 is KGHSY and CDR2 FQNENV. The CDR3 nucleotides read TGTGCCAGCACGGCGGGGGGCTATAATTCACCCCTCCACTTT. This translates into CASTAGGYNSPLHF.

This clone has a single count. The chain uses TRBV29-1 and TRBJ2-5; 11 positions match TRBD2. V lost 3 bases, J lost 2 bases, and 2 bases stayed unmatched. The CDR3 extends over 14 amino acids. Germline V gene sequence: CDR1 SQVTM, CDR2 ANQGSEA. The CDR3 DNA follows: TGCAGCGTTGATGGGACTAGCGGACAAGAGACCCAGTACTTC. It translates to CSVDGTSGQETQYF.

V usage is TRBV6-7 and J usage is TRBJ2-5; no firm D call. TRBV6-7 is an ORF for which the function is uncertain. CDR3 size: 14 residues. Trimming left V 1 base short and J 1 base short, with 7 bases between. The CDR3 spells CASSYFQVQETQYF. CDR3 DNA: TGTGCCAGCAGTTACTTCCAGGTCCAAGAGACCCAGTACTTC.

The V gene is TRBV6-5, the J gene TRBJ1-2, with D possibly matching TRBD1 (5 bases). Germline V lookup: CDR1 MNHEY, CDR2 SVGAGI. CDR3 length: 15 amino acids. The V end was cut by 2 bases, the J end by 3 bases, with 13 bases between. DNA of the CDR3: TGTGCCAGCAGTTACATGGAGGGGCTCCACTATGGCTACACCTTC. This encodes CASSYMEGLHYGYTF.

This clone turned up a few times. The chain combines TRBV2 with TRBJ1-1; D gene ambiguous. Germline lookup yields CDR1 SNHLY and CDR2 FYNNEI. This CDR3 is built from 14 residues. Between the trimmed V and J ends, which lost 5 bases and 5 bases, there was a span of 15 bases. The CDR3 here is CASSWHIEVTEAFF. CDR3 DNA: TGTGCCAGCAGTTGGCACATCGAAGTGACTGAAGCTTTCTTT.

The chain couples TRBV6-5 to TRBJ2-5, with 11 bases fitting TRBD2. The length of the CDR3 is 16 residues. With 0 bases clipped from V and 5 bases from J, the junction kept 5 bases outside the gene matches. Germline V CDR1 and CDR2: MNHEY, SVGAGI. Here the CDR3 DNA reads TGTGCCAGCAGTTACTCGCGTAGCGGGGGGGCCGAGACCCAGTACTTC. Protein: CASSYSRSGGAETQYF.

The chain carries TRBV5-1 and TRBJ2-5; D unresolved. This CDR3 contains 15 residues. Trimming stripped 4 bases from V and 1 base from J, with 14 bases between. The germline V gene encodes CDR1 SGHRS and CDR2 YFSETQ. This chain's CDR3 is CASSTPTELQETQYF. The CDR3, as DNA: TGCGCCAGCAGCACTCCAACAGAGCTCCAAGAGACCCAGTACTTC.

The CDR3 DNA reads TGTGCCAGCAGTGATCCAACAGATACGGGAAACACCATATATTTT. This sequence encodes CASSDPTDTGNTIYF. The chain recombines TRBV25-1 with TRBJ1-3; D is unresolved. Germline CDR1 is MGHDK and CDR2 is SYGVNS. The V and J ends lost 3 bases and 4 bases respectively, with 13 bases between them. The CDR3 contains 15 residues.

This clone was counted once. The chain employs TRBV7-8 and TRBJ1-2; D might be TRBD1 (6 bases). The CDR3 sequence is 15 residues long. Trimming removed 5 bases at V and 2 bases at J, with 15 bases between. From germline, CDR1 is SGHVS and CDR2 FQNEAQ. The DNA for the CDR3 is TGTGCCAGCAGCGGTGGGACAAGGGAGAACTATGGCTACACCTTC. It specifies CASSGGTRENYGYTF.